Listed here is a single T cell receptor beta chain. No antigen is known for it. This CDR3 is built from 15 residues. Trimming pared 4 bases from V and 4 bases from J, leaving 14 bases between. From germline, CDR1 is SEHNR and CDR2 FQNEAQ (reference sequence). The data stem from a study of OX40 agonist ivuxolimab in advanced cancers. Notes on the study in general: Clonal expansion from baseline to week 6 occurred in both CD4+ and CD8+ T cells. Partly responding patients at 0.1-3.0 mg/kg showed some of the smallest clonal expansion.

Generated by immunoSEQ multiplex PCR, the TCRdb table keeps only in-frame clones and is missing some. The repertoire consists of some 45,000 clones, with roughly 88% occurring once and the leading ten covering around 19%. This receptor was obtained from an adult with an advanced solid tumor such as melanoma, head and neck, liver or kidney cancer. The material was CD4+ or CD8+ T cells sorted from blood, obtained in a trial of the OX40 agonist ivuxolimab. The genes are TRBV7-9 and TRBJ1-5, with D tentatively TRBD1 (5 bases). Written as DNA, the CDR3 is TGTGCCAGCAGCTCGGGGCTCGAAGGGAATCAGCCCCAGCATTTT. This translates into CASSSGLEGNQPQHF.